This T cell receptor beta chain was identified during a study of T-cell reconstitution after alpha-beta-depleted transplantation in children. The V segment lost 4 bases and the J segment 6 bases; nucleotides outside the gene matches: 7. This CDR3 is built from 15 residues. Unique molecular identifiers were used in preparing the TCRbeta library. TCRdb itself ran the PCR reads through MiXCR, one entry per CDR3 protein. This table holds 200,000 or so distinct CDR3 sequences, roughly 8.3% found once. General study findings and limits: In patients about two months after transplant, alpha-beta T cells reportedly arose from several hundred expanded graft clones.

There are many counts of this clonotype. The antigen is unknown. The receptor comes from a male patient between 2 and 15 years old who had a stem cell transplant for acute myeloid leukemia, so the T cells may come from the graft donor. The chain is built from TRBV12-3 or TRBV12-4 and TRBJ2-2; 8 positions match TRBD2. Sequencing used PBMCs, mostly from graft donor cells, obtained 360 days after TCRalphabeta/CD19-depleted stem cell transplant. CDR3 sequence: CASSSEIAGSGELFF. The CDR3 coding sequence is TGTGCCAGCAGTTCAGAAATAGCGGGGTCCGGGGAGCTGTTTTTT.